These 13 T cell receptor beta chains came from one sample sequenced in a study of PD-1 blockade in classical Hodgkin lymphoma. The protocol was immunoSEQ multiplex PCR, while the TCRdb copy is restricted to in-frame clones and leaves out a portion. The top ten hold around 39% of the sample, which has roughly 6,900 clones, 86% seen once. Time point in this sample: cycle 4 day 1 (C4D1), after five to seven weeks of nivolumab. No patient escaped relapse after autologous stem cell transplantation, and brentuximab vedotin exposure varied. Source: peripheral blood mononuclear cells (PBMCs), taken before the fourth cycle of nivolumab. Receptors originate from a human donor with classical Hodgkin lymphoma.

CDR3 amino acids: CASSPPPRIGSGANVLTF. The CDR3 nucleotides are TGTGCCAGCAGCCCCCCGCCACGTATTGGCTCTGGGGCCAACGTCCTGACTTTC. The chain is built from TRBV9 and TRBJ2-6, with no clear D. The length of the CDR3 is 18 residues. Germline V gene data show CDR1 as SGDLS and CDR2 as YYNGEE. The germline V and J ends were trimmed by 4 bases and 0 bases, with 17 bases remaining between them.

As concerns this clone: An end of the junction does not agree with germline; a read error may underlie this. The same CDR3 is also encoded by other DNA sequences in this sample. This chain links TRBV11-3 with TRBJ1-2; tentative D call: TRBD1 (5 bases). CDR1 SGHNT and CDR2 YENEEA come from the germline V gene. The CDR3 has 16 amino acids. DNA of the CDR3: TGTGCCAGCAGCTTAGGATCCGGGGGTCTGAGCTATGGTTACACCTTC. This gives the protein CASSLGSGGLSYGYTF.

This chain joins TRBV6-5 and TRBJ2-5; D may be TRBD1 (6 bases). V dropped 6 bases and J dropped 2 bases, with 13 bases sitting between them. There are 14 residues in the CDR3. Germline loops: CDR1 MNHEY, CDR2 SVGAGI. The CDR3 protein is CASSYGTIQETQYF. The DNA for the CDR3 is TGTGCCAGCAGCTATGGGACAATACAAGAGACCCAGTACTTC.

The sample holds one count of this clone. The chain employs TRBV6-5 and TRBJ1-1, with D hard to call. V dropped 0 bases and J dropped 5 bases, with 7 bases sitting between them. The CDR3 has 13 amino acids. From germline, CDR1 is MNHEY and CDR2 SVGAGI. The CDR3 region has the DNA TGTGCCAGCAGTTACTCGAGGAGAACTGAAGCTTTCTTT. It specifies CASSYSRRTEAFF.

This clone was counted a few times. The genes are TRBV7-8 and TRBJ2-4; TRBD2 matches at 9 bases. The CDR3 is made up of 18 amino acids. The junction had 8 bases not matched to a gene; V was cut back by 1 base and J by 1 base. CDR1 is SGHVS, CDR2 FQNEAQ, per germline. The CDR3 nucleotides read TGTGCCAGCAGCTTAGTTAGCGGGAGTGTAGTGGCCAAAAACATTCAGTACTTC. Amino acid sequence: CASSLVSGSVVAKNIQYF.

The V and J genes are TRBV6-5 and TRBJ2-5; 7 bases agree with TRBD1. The CDR3 loop spans 16 amino acids. Germline V gene lookup returns CDR1 MNHEY and CDR2 SVGAGI. V shed 4 bases, J shed 7 bases, and the junction held 15 bases outside the gene matches. CDR3 region: CASSSVTRQGRRTQYF. For the CDR3, the DNA is TGTGCCAGCAGTTCCGTAACGAGACAGGGCCGTCGGACCCAGTACTTC.

This clone occurred once. The rearrangement links TRBV2 to TRBJ2-1; 8 positions agree with TRBD2. V shed 6 bases, J shed 2 bases, and the junction held 6 bases outside the gene matches. The CDR3 length is 15 residues. CDR1 and CDR2 (germline): SNHLY, FYNNEI. The chain's CDR3 is CASRHPSGPYNEQFF. DNA for the CDR3: TGTGCCAGCAGGCACCCTAGCGGGCCCTACAATGAGCAGTTCTTC.

This clone was seen a few times. The chain employs TRBV4-2 and TRBJ2-3; 8 bases align to TRBD2. Germline CDR1 LGHNA, CDR2 YNFKEQ. CDR3 length: 16 amino acids. The V gene end was trimmed by 1 base and the J gene end by 6 bases; junction bases not matched to a gene: 9. CDR3 in amino acids: CASSQGSGSGGDTQYF. The CDR3 coding sequence is TGTGCCAGCAGCCAAGGGAGCGGGAGCGGAGGTGATACGCAGTATTTT.

This chain links TRBV6-1 with TRBJ2-7; D gene unclear. The germline V gene encodes CDR1 MNHNS and CDR2 SASEGT. Trimming cost V 6 bases and J 2 bases, with 11 bases left between them. This CDR3 comprises 13 residues. The CDR3 loop is CASRLGPTYEQYV. CDR3 nucleotide sequence: TGTGCCAGCAGATTGGGCCCTACCTACGAGCAGTACGTC.

The chain links TRBV19 to TRBJ1-1, with D possibly TRBD1 on 5 matching bases. CDR1 and CDR2 (germline): LNHDA, SQIVND (reference sequence). The V and J ends lost 7 bases and 4 bases respectively, with 10 bases between them. The CDR3 is 12 residues long. The CDR3 region has the DNA TGTGCCAGTAAGTCAGGGTTCACTGAAGCTTTCTTT. Translated, it gives CASKSGFTEAFF.

The chain carries TRBV4-1 and TRBJ1-3; D not resolved. V lost 4 bases, J lost 4 bases, and 20 bases lay in between. Germline CDR1 is MGHRA and CDR2 is YSYEKL. CDR3 length: 17 amino acids. This CDR3 is CASSLSLHIDSGNTIYF. In DNA, the CDR3 is TGCGCCAGCAGCCTATCCCTACACATCGACTCCGGAAACACCATATATTTT.

The chain joins TRBV7-2 to TRBJ2-6, with D perhaps TRBD1 (7 bases). V gave up 3 bases and J gave up 0 bases, with 12 bases separating them. This CDR3 comprises 17 residues. Per germline, CDR1 SGHTA and CDR2 FQGNSA. CDR3 sequence: CASSFRQGGSGANVLTF. The DNA for the CDR3 is TGTGCCAGCAGCTTCCGACAGGGAGGCTCTGGGGCCAACGTCCTGACTTTC.

The chain couples TRBV10-1 to TRBJ1-5; TRBD1 agrees at 11 bases. Germline CDR1 reads WNHNN; CDR2 reads SYGVQD (reference sequence). The CDR3 has 15 amino acids. V lost 8 bases, J lost 5 bases, and 8 bases stayed unmatched. The CDR3, as DNA: TGCGCCAGCCTACCGGGACAGGGGGACGATCAGCCCCAGCATTTT. Its protein is CASLPGQGDDQPQHF.